A selection of T cell receptor beta chains follows, all from one sample in a study of memory CD4+ T cells and cytomegalovirus serostatus. Assay used: immunoSEQ multiplex PCR; TCRdb lists only in-frame clones, some missing. The sample comprises 50,000 to 65,000 clones, around three quarters of which are singletons, and about 3% rests with the top ten. Material: memory CD4+ T cells from blood. These receptors were taken from an adult in good health and CMV-seropositive. The CDR3 runs from the conserved cysteine through the conserved F or W. A D gene is named only where the DNA matches it firmly. For some rows the clone size is stated as once, few or many, or as a class when expanded; others skip it.

V gene: TRBV4-3
clone size: NA
D gene: NA
J gene: TRBJ2-6
CDR3 protein: CASSPAGMRGANVLTF
CDR3 DNA: TGCGCCAGCAGCCCGGCGGGGATGCGCGGGGCCAACGTCCTGACTTTC

V gene: TRBV28
clone size: few
D gene: TRBD2
J gene: TRBJ2-7
CDR3 protein: CASSSGRLEQYF
CDR3 DNA: TGTGCCAGCTCTAGCGGGAGACTCGAGCAGTACTTC

V gene: TRBV6-1
clone size: NA
D gene: NA
J gene: TRBJ1-5
CDR3 protein: CASSVYRSNQPQHF
CDR3 DNA: TGTGCCTCCTCGGTATACAGGAGCAATCAGCCCCAGCATTTT

V gene: TRBV28
clone size: NA
D gene: NA
J gene: TRBJ1-1
CDR3 protein: CASSPSGRGNTEAFF
CDR3 DNA: TGTGCCAGCAGTCCCTCGGGGAGAGGAAACACTGAAGCTTTCTTT

V gene: TRBV2
clone size: NA
D gene: NA
J gene: TRBJ2-6
CDR3 protein: CASSGGRGRSGANVLTF
CDR3 DNA: TGTGCCAGCAGCGGCGGGCGGGGGCGGTCTGGGGCCAACGTCCTGACTTTC

V gene: TRBV9
clone size: NA
D gene: TRBD2
J gene: TRBJ2-5
CDR3 protein: CASSVEAAGVKETQYF
CDR3 DNA: TGTGCCAGCAGCGTAGAAGCGGCGGGGGTGAAAGAGACCCAGTACTTC

V gene: TRBV28
clone size: NA
D gene: NA
J gene: TRBJ2-5
CDR3 protein: CASSLGGSGETQYF
CDR3 DNA: TGTGCCAGCAGTTTAGGGGGGTCGGGAGAGACCCAGTACTTC

V gene: TRBV28
clone size: once
D gene: TRBD1
J gene: TRBJ1-2
CDR3 protein: CASSPDRDYGYTF
CDR3 DNA: TGTGCCAGCAGTCCGGACAGGGACTATGGCTACACCTTC

V gene: TRBV7-9
clone size: NA
D gene: NA
J gene: TRBJ2-3
CDR3 protein: CASNYEGRDSTDTQYF
CDR3 DNA: TGTGCCAGCAACTATGAAGGAAGGGACAGCACAGATACGCAGTATTTT

V gene: TRBV2
clone size: NA
D gene: TRBD1
J gene: TRBJ1-3
CDR3 protein: CASRATGGSGNTIYF
CDR3 DNA: TGTGCCAGCAGGGCTACAGGGGGCTCTGGAAACACCATATATTTT

V gene: TRBV27
clone size: few
D gene: TRBD1
J gene: TRBJ1-2
CDR3 protein: CASSLGQGSSNYGYTF
CDR3 DNA: TGTGCCAGCAGCTTGGGACAGGGAAGCAGTAACTATGGCTACACCTTC

V gene: TRBV2
clone size: once
D gene: NA
J gene: TRBJ1-3
CDR3 protein: CASSDRDLGNTIYF
CDR3 DNA: TGTGCCAGCAGTGACAGGGACCTTGGAAACACCATATATTTT

V gene: TRBV6-6
clone size: NA
D gene: NA
J gene: TRBJ2-5
CDR3 protein: CASSDRTPWETQYF
CDR3 DNA: TGTGCCAGCAGCGACAGGACCCCCTGGGAGACCCAGTACTTC

V gene: TRBV6-1
clone size: few
D gene: TRBD1
J gene: TRBJ1-2
CDR3 protein: CASSERPGQGARRGYTF
CDR3 DNA: TGTGCCAGCAGTGAACGGCCCGGACAGGGGGCTCGGCGCGGCTACACCTTC

V gene: TRBV9
clone size: NA
D gene: TRBD1
J gene: TRBJ1-2
CDR3 protein: CASSEQGRSGYTF
CDR3 DNA: TGTGCCAGCAGCGAACAGGGGAGGAGTGGCTACACCTTC

V gene: TRBV6-1
clone size: NA
D gene: NA
J gene: TRBJ2-3
CDR3 protein: CASALAGDTQYF
CDR3 DNA: TGTGCCAGCGCCCTCGCGGGGGATACGCAGTATTTT

V gene: TRBV19
clone size: NA
D gene: NA
J gene: TRBJ1-5
CDR3 protein: CASLAGVNQPQHF
CDR3 DNA: TGTGCCAGTTTGGCAGGGGTCAATCAGCCCCAGCATTTT

V gene: TRBV9
clone size: few
D gene: NA
J gene: TRBJ1-1
CDR3 protein: CASSARDGLKAFF
CDR3 DNA: TGTGCCAGCAGCGCACGGGACGGCTTAAAAGCTTTCTTT

V gene: TRBV5-4
clone size: NA
D gene: NA
J gene: TRBJ2-7
CDR3 protein: CASRPGRSYEQYF
CDR3 DNA: TGTGCCAGCAGGCCGGGACGGTCCTACGAGCAGTACTTC

V gene: TRBV28
clone size: NA
D gene: TRBD1
J gene: TRBJ1-1
CDR3 protein: CASRDGQAHTEAFF
CDR3 DNA: TGTGCCAGCAGGGACGGACAGGCCCACACTGAAGCTTTCTTT

V gene: TRBV10-3
clone size: NA
D gene: NA
J gene: TRBJ1-1
CDR3 protein: CASVPTGPLNTEAFF
CDR3 DNA: TGTGCCTCCGTCCCCACCGGGCCGCTGAACACTGAAGCTTTCTTT

V gene: TRBV7-2
clone size: few
D gene: NA
J gene: TRBJ2-1
CDR3 protein: CASSLARSLSEQFF
CDR3 DNA: TGTGCCAGCAGCTTAGCGCGTTCGTTAAGTGAGCAGTTCTTC

V gene: TRBV4-3
clone size: NA
D gene: NA
J gene: TRBJ2-7
CDR3 protein: CASSQVMGTPYEQYF
CDR3 DNA: TGCGCCAGCAGCCAAGTCATGGGGACCCCCTACGAGCAGTACTTC

V gene: TRBV30
clone size: NA
D gene: NA
J gene: TRBJ2-7
CDR3 protein: CAWSVRVQGSYEQYF
CDR3 DNA: TGTGCCTGGAGTGTCCGAGTACAGGGTAGCTACGAGCAGTACTTC

V gene: TRBV18
clone size: NA
D gene: TRBD2
J gene: TRBJ2-1
CDR3 protein: CASSPLGGSIGNEQFF
CDR3 DNA: TGTGCCAGCTCACCCCTTGGCGGGAGCATCGGCAATGAGCAGTTCTTC

V gene: TRBV19
clone size: NA
D gene: NA
J gene: TRBJ1-2
CDR3 protein: CASSMEGVRFYGYTF
CDR3 DNA: TGTGCCAGTAGTATGGAGGGGGTCCGCTTCTATGGCTACACCTTC

V gene: TRBV29-1
clone size: NA
D gene: NA
J gene: TRBJ2-1
CDR3 protein: CSDRSGSNNEQFF
CDR3 DNA: TGCAGCGACCGCAGCGGATCCAACAATGAGCAGTTCTTC

V gene: TRBV29-1
clone size: NA
D gene: NA
J gene: TRBJ1-3
CDR3 protein: CSVSGFTGNTIYF
CDR3 DNA: TGCAGCGTATCAGGTTTTACTGGAAACACCATATATTTT

V gene: TRBV7-6
clone size: NA
D gene: NA
J gene: TRBJ2-7
CDR3 protein: CASSLGRPYEQYF
CDR3 DNA: TGTGCCAGCAGCTTGGGACGGCCCTACGAGCAGTACTTC

V gene: TRBV30
clone size: NA
D gene: TRBD2
J gene: TRBJ2-5
CDR3 protein: CAWGLAGGLAQYF
CDR3 DNA: TGTGCCTGGGGACTAGCGGGCGGGTTGGCCCAGTACTTC

V gene: TRBV30
clone size: NA
D gene: TRBD2
J gene: TRBJ2-5
CDR3 protein: CAWGEGETQYF
CDR3 DNA: TGTGCCTGGGGGGAGGGAGAGACCCAGTACTTC

V gene: TRBV28
clone size: once
D gene: NA
J gene: TRBJ1-2
CDR3 protein: CASSLPGNGYTF
CDR3 DNA: TGTGCCAGCAGTTTACCTGGGAATGGCTACACCTTC

V gene: TRBV7-9
clone size: NA
D gene: TRBD2
J gene: TRBJ2-7
CDR3 protein: CASSASGTSGIEQYF
CDR3 DNA: TGTGCCAGCAGCGCCTCCGGGACTAGCGGGATCGAGCAGTACTTC

V gene: TRBV7-9
clone size: few
D gene: NA
J gene: TRBJ2-5
CDR3 protein: CASSSSIPQETQYF
CDR3 DNA: TGTGCCAGCAGCTCTAGCATCCCCCAAGAGACCCAGTACTTC

V gene: TRBV10-1
clone size: NA
D gene: NA
J gene: TRBJ1-5
CDR3 protein: CASSESQGQPQHF
CDR3 DNA: TGCGCCAGCAGTGAGTCACAGGGCCAGCCCCAGCATTTT

V gene: TRBV11-2
clone size: NA
D gene: NA
J gene: TRBJ2-1
CDR3 protein: CASSPVRVGGAYNEQFF
CDR3 DNA: TGTGCCAGCAGCCCGGTGCGGGTAGGAGGGGCTTACAATGAGCAGTTCTTC

V gene: TRBV2
clone size: NA
D gene: TRBD1
J gene: TRBJ2-7
CDR3 protein: CASSESTLRGSIYEQYF
CDR3 DNA: TGTGCCAGCAGTGAATCGACACTCAGGGGGTCTATCTACGAGCAGTACTTC

V gene: TRBV5-4
clone size: NA
D gene: NA
J gene: TRBJ2-6
CDR3 protein: CASSQETWGSSGANVLTF
CDR3 DNA: TGTGCCAGCAGCCAAGAGACCTGGGGGAGCTCTGGGGCCAACGTCCTGACTTTC

V gene: TRBV6-1
clone size: NA
D gene: TRBD1
J gene: TRBJ1-4
CDR3 protein: CASSEARGGVEKLFF
CDR3 DNA: TGTGCCAGCAGTGAAGCGCGAGGGGGCGTAGAAAAACTGTTTTTT

V gene: TRBV28
clone size: NA
D gene: NA
J gene: TRBJ2-1
CDR3 protein: CASSPALGEQFF
CDR3 DNA: TGTGCCAGCAGTCCCGCTCTCGGCGAGCAGTTCTTC

V gene: TRBV14
clone size: NA
D gene: TRBD2
J gene: TRBJ2-3
CDR3 protein: CASSQSGIGTDTQYF
CDR3 DNA: TGTGCCAGCAGCCAAAGCGGGATCGGTACAGATACGCAGTATTTT

V gene: TRBV7-2
clone size: once
D gene: NA
J gene: TRBJ1-2
CDR3 protein: CASSLVTVEGLTKGYTF
CDR3 DNA: TGTGCCAGCAGCTTAGTTACCGTTGAGGGTTTAACTAAAGGCTACACCTTC

V gene: TRBV19
clone size: NA
D gene: NA
J gene: TRBJ1-2
CDR3 protein: CASSPSLQRSYGYTF
CDR3 DNA: TGTGCCAGTAGCCCTAGTCTACAGCGGTCCTATGGCTACACCTTC

V gene: TRBV5-8
clone size: NA
D gene: TRBD1
J gene: TRBJ2-7
CDR3 protein: CASSLVSGQGTYEQYF
CDR3 DNA: TGTGCCAGCAGCTTGGTGTCGGGACAGGGGACCTACGAGCAGTACTTC

V gene: TRBV7-6
clone size: NA
D gene: TRBD2
J gene: TRBJ2-3
CDR3 protein: CASRQSGRAPDTQYF
CDR3 DNA: TGTGCCAGCAGACAAAGCGGGAGGGCCCCAGATACGCAGTATTTT